The 24 T cell receptor beta chains below all came from one sample that was sequenced in a study of cytomegalovirus exposure and HLA in healthy donors listed by TCRdb under 2017. Library preparation employed the immunoSEQ multiplex PCR assay. For the multiplex PCR, a mixture combining 60 forward primers for TCR Vbeta segments and 13 reverse primers for TCR Jbeta segments was used. TCRdb holds this immuneACCESS table with in-frame rearrangements only. Some clones are missing; in checked studies, unresolved V genes explain under half, and the rest has no known cause. In all, the sample holds 140,000 to 150,000 clones, and around 73% of those were seen once. The ten largest clones add up to under 3% of the sample. Sequenced material: PBMCs. These receptors all come from a female donor in good health and CMV-seronegative.

The chain carries TRBV7-6 and TRBJ1-4; D unresolved. V shed 1 base and J shed 5 bases, with 8 bases lying between them. The length of the CDR3 is 14 residues. CDR1 and CDR2 from the germline V gene are SGHVS and FNYEAQ. The CDR3 here is CASSLGQANEKLFF. The CDR3 DNA follows: TGTGCCAGCAGCTTAGGTCAGGCGAATGAAAAACTGTTTTTT. The full variable domain, completed using reference TRBV7-6 and TRBJ1-4, is GAGVSQSPRYKVTKRGQDVALRCDPISGHVSLYWYRQALGQGPEFLTYFNYEAQQDKSGLPNDRFSAERPEGSISTLTIQRTEQRDSAMYRCASSLGQANEKLFFGSGTQLSVL.

The gene calls are TRBV7-2 and TRBJ2-2, with a possible D match to TRBD1 (6 bases). Germline V gene sequence: CDR1 SGHTA, CDR2 FQGNSA. Trimming left V 5 bases short and J 7 bases short, with 17 bases between. The CDR3 runs to 15 residues. Written as DNA, the CDR3 is TGTGCCAGCAGCCCAGGACAGATACATAGCGGGGAGCTGTTTTTT. Residues: CASSPGQIHSGELFF.

J is TRBJ2-1 and V is TRBV7-9; 9 bases agree with TRBD2. The ends lost 5 bases at V and 9 bases at J; junction bases unmatched: 8. The CDR3 contains 14 residues. In germline, CDR1 is SEHNR, CDR2 FQNEAQ (reference sequence). The CDR3: CASSQGGLAVEQFF. CDR3 bases: TGTGCCAGCAGCCAGGGGGGACTAGCTGTTGAGCAGTTCTTC. The full variable domain, its missing parts supplied by reference TRBV7-9 and TRBJ2-1, is DTGVSQNPRHKITKRGQNVTFRCDPISEHNRLYWYRQTLGQGPEFLTYFQNEAQLEKSRLLSDRFSAERPKGSFSTLEIQRTEQGDSAMYLCASSQGGLAVEQFFGPGTRLTVL.

The rearrangement joins TRBV5-8 to TRBJ1-1; TRBD1 might be the D (5 bases). Germline V gene lookup returns CDR1 SGHTS and CDR2 YDEGEE. V dropped 3 bases and J dropped 0 bases, with 12 bases sitting between them. The CDR3 consists of 15 residues. CDR3 sequence reads: CASSSGDGLNTEAFF. CDR3 sequence (DNA): TGTGCCAGCAGCTCGGGGGATGGCTTGAACACTGAAGCTTTCTTT.

The V and J genes are TRBV5-1 and TRBJ2-7; a possible D gene is TRBD2 (5 bases). This CDR3 contains 14 residues. Trimming cost V 3 bases and J 3 bases, with 13 bases left between them. The germline V gene has CDR1 SGHRS and CDR2 YFSETQ. The CDR3 sequence: CASSSGLSGYEQYF. Here the CDR3 DNA reads TGCGCCAGCAGCTCCGGACTGAGCGGCTACGAGCAGTACTTC.

This clone was picked up a small number of times. CDR3 DNA: TGTGCCAGCAGCTTAGGCGGGACTATTATTGAAAAACTGTTTTTT. It encodes CASSLGGTIIEKLFF. The chain employs TRBV7-9 and TRBJ1-4, with D perhaps matching TRBD1 (5 bases). The germline gives CDR1 SEHNR, CDR2 FQNEAQ (reference sequence). Trimming removed 1 base at V and 7 bases at J, with 13 bases between. This CDR3 contains 15 residues.

The chain employs TRBV30 and TRBJ1-1; D may be TRBD1 (6 bases). The CDR3 covers 13 residues. V was clipped by 3 bases and J by 6 bases, with 14 bases between them. Per germline, CDR1 GTSNPN and CDR2 SVGIG (reference sequence). The CDR3 reads CAWSLDRGAEAFF. The CDR3 bases are TGTGCCTGGAGCTTGGACAGAGGTGCTGAAGCTTTCTTT.

J is TRBJ2-5 and V is TRBV6-6; 7 bases align to TRBD2. The CDR3 has 14 residues. CDR1 MNHNY and CDR2 SVGAGI come from the germline V gene (reference sequence). The trim removed 5 bases at V and 5 bases at J, leaving 8 bases unmatched. The CDR3 loop reads CASSPAGLRETQYF. CDR3 nucleotides: TGTGCCAGCAGTCCAGCGGGACTCAGGGAGACCCAGTACTTC.

This clone was recorded a few times. The genes are TRBV2 and TRBJ1-2; 8 bases are a match to TRBD1. V gave up 7 bases and J gave up 3 bases; unmatched junction bases: 4. Germline V gene data show CDR1 as SNHLY and CDR2 as FYNNEI. The CDR3 covers 13 residues. In DNA, the CDR3 is TGTGCCAGCAAGGCAGGGGGCGACTATGGCTACACCTTC. Translated, it gives CASKAGGDYGYTF.

Worth noting for this clone: At one boundary the junction diverges from the germline segment, which might be a read error. The genes are TRBV6-5 and TRBJ1-2; 7 nucleotides line up with TRBD1. This CDR3 is 16 amino acids long. Per germline, CDR1 MNHEY and CDR2 SVGAGI. CDR3 nucleotides: TGTGCCAGCAGTTATACCCGAAGCAGGGGGAACTATGGCTACCCCTTC. It yields the protein CASSYTRSRGNYGYPF.

The chain carries TRBV5-1 and TRBJ2-2; D gene unclear. V was pared by 2 bases and J by 6 bases, with 11 bases between. Per the germline V gene, CDR1 is SGHRS and CDR2 is YFSETQ. The CDR3 is made up of 14 amino acids. CDR3 sequence: CASSLDGYPGELFF. Written as DNA, the CDR3 is TGCGCCAGCAGCTTAGACGGGTATCCCGGGGAGCTGTTTTTT.

A single count supports this clone. This chain joins TRBV7-9 and TRBJ1-1, with a tentative D call TRBD1 (6 bases). This CDR3 has 13 amino acids. Germline V gene sequence: CDR1 SEHNR, CDR2 FQNEAQ (reference sequence). Trimming removed 5 bases from V and 0 bases from J, with 7 bases in between. CDR3 sequence reads: CASSRTVNTEAFF. The CDR3 DNA is TGTGCCAGCAGCCGGACAGTGAACACTGAAGCTTTCTTT.

The rearrangement joins TRBV28 to TRBJ2-5; D is perhaps TRBD2 (5 bases). Germline lookup yields CDR1 MDHEN and CDR2 SYDVKM. This CDR3 contains 14 residues. With 2 bases removed from V and 5 bases from J, the gap between germline ends came to 12 bases. DNA for the CDR3: TGTGCCAGCAGTTTAAGAGGAGGTGGGGAGACCCAGTACTTC. It translates to CASSLRGGGETQYF.

The chain links TRBV28 to TRBJ2-5; no reliable D call. The CDR3 covers 14 residues. The germline V gene encodes CDR1 MDHEN and CDR2 SYDVKM. V gave up 5 bases and J gave up 2 bases, with 12 bases separating them. The CDR3 sequence: CASSKSQKQETQYF. The CDR3 region has the DNA TGTGCCAGCAGTAAGTCACAGAAGCAAGAGACCCAGTACTTC.

The gene calls are TRBV28 and TRBJ1-2, with D uncertain. Deletions cut 3 bases from V and 4 bases from J, with 6 bases between. CDR1 is MDHEN, CDR2 SYDVKM, per germline. This CDR3 is built from 12 residues. CDR3: CASSFSGYGYTF. Here the CDR3 DNA reads TGTGCCAGCAGTTTTTCGGGCTATGGCTACACCTTC.

Written as DNA, the CDR3 is TGTGCCAGCAGCGTAGGGCTCCCGATCACCACTGGAAACACCATATATTTT. Protein product: CASSVGLPITTGNTIYF. The genes are TRBV9 and TRBJ1-3, with unresolved D. This CDR3 spans 17 amino acids. V lost 0 bases and J lost 2, with 15 bases in between. The germline gives CDR1 SGDLS, CDR2 YYNGEE.

The V call is TRBV11-2, the J call TRBJ2-5; TRBD1 might be the D (5 bases). Trimming removed 7 bases at V and 4 bases at J, with 22 bases between. The CDR3 has 16 amino acids. CDR1 and CDR2 (germline): SGHAT, FQNNGV. CDR3 in amino acids: CASNPGLRGKGETQYF. The DNA of the CDR3 is TGTGCCAGCAACCCGGGTCTTAGGGGTAAAGGAGAGACCCAGTACTTC.

Only one count was recorded for this clone. This chain uses TRBV10-1 with TRBJ2-1; 8 bases are a match to TRBD2. In germline, CDR1 is WNHNN, CDR2 SYGVQD (reference sequence). The length of the CDR3 is 20 residues. With V trimmed by 5 bases and J by 0 bases, 18 bases remained unmatched. CDR3 in DNA: TGCGCCAGCAGTACAGGGTCAGCGGGAGCCGTACAGAGCTCCTACAATGAGCAGTTCTTC. Its protein is CASSTGSAGAVQSSYNEQFF.

In DNA form, the CDR3 reads TGTGCCAGCAGCTTGGGGCAGGGGGCGGGAGAGACCCAGTACTTC. Protein: CASSLGQGAGETQYF. The chain joins TRBV11-2 to TRBJ2-5, with 8 bases identical to TRBD1. CDR1 and CDR2 (germline): SGHAT, FQNNGV. Losses at the gene ends were 3 bases for V and 4 bases for J; bases not matched to a gene: 7. This CDR3 has 15 residues.

This chain joins TRBV28 and TRBJ1-2, with D possibly being TRBD1 (5 bases). This CDR3 region has 14 residues. Trimming cost V 2 bases and J 6 bases, with 13 bases left between them. CDR1 MDHEN and CDR2 SYDVKM come from the germline V gene. The CDR3: CASSLTPGWDGYTF. CDR3 nucleotide sequence: TGTGCCAGCAGTTTAACGCCAGGGTGGGATGGCTACACCTTC.

The chain recombines TRBV28 with TRBJ1-1; D gene ambiguous. Trimming shortened V by 10 bases and J by 0 bases, and 15 bases separated the two germline ends. Germline V CDR1 and CDR2: MDHEN, SYDVKM. This CDR3 is built from 14 residues. CDR3 loop: CAIKGGLLNTEAFF. The CDR3 coding sequence is TGTGCCATTAAGGGCGGACTTTTGAACACTGAAGCTTTCTTT.

This rearrangement joins TRBV7-8 to TRBJ1-2; 8 positions agree with TRBD1. The CDR3 loop spans 15 amino acids. Germline-derived CDR1 and CDR2 are SGHVS and FQNEAQ. V gave up 7 bases and J gave up 2 bases; unmatched junction bases: 9. CDR3 sequence reads: CASTRGQGQNYGYTF. In DNA form, the CDR3 reads TGTGCCAGCACCCGAGGACAGGGTCAAAACTATGGCTACACCTTC. Complete variable domain (other parts from reference TRBV7-8 and TRBJ1-2): GAGVSQSPRYKVAKRGQDVALRCDPISGHVSLFWYQQALGQGPEFLTYFQNEAQLDKSGLPSDRFFAERPEGSVSTLKIQRTQQEDSAVYLCASTRGQGQNYGYTFGSGTRLTVV.

The chain carries TRBV27 and TRBJ2-6; 7 bases line up with TRBD1. The J segment lost 0 bases and the V segment lost 3 bases, leaving 5 bases of the junction unmatched. The germline CDR1 and CDR2 sequences are MNHEY and SMNVEV (reference sequence). The CDR3 has 17 amino acids. For the CDR3, the DNA is TGTGCCAGCAGTTTCGGGGACAGCCCCTCTGGGGCCAACGTCCTGACTTTC. As protein: CASSFGDSPSGANVLTF.

The rearrangement links TRBV4-3 to TRBJ1-2; 7 bases agree with TRBD1. With V trimmed by 0 bases and J by 4 bases, 8 bases remained unmatched. The germline V gene encodes CDR1 LGHNA and CDR2 YSLEER. The CDR3 sequence is 16 residues long. The DNA of the CDR3 is TGCGCCAGCAGCCAAGATCGAGACAGGGTTGGCTATGGCTACACCTTC. This sequence encodes CASSQDRDRVGYGYTF.